The entry below gives a single T cell receptor beta chain sequence along with its context. This sample was included in a study of shared T cell receptors in the human thymus. Generated by immunoSEQ multiplex PCR, the TCRdb table keeps only in-frame clones and is missing some. This sample yields roughly 660,000 clones, of which around 87% are seen a single time; about 0.01% belongs to the top ten. The same data also went into a second study, on human thymus T cells. That source notes: Thymic tissue was derived from resections collected during corrective heart surgery. An apparent bias in V and J gene usage was seen in thymic and blood repertoires. A high degree of thymic repertoire overlap among unrelated individuals was reported in related research.

The sequenced material came from thymocytes. The clonotype comes from a boy less than two years old with a congenital heart defect.

The CDR3 here is CASSSGSYQETQYF. The DNA of the CDR3 is TGTGCCAGCAGTTCTGGGAGTTACCAAGAGACCCAGTACTTC. The genes are TRBV27 and TRBJ2-5; possibly TRBD2 for D (5 bases). Trimming removed 4 bases at V and 0 bases at J, with 9 bases between. CDR1 and CDR2 from the germline V gene are MNHEY and SMNVEV (reference sequence). There are 14 residues in the CDR3.